The clone carrying this TCR beta chain showed up just a few times. The antigen is unknown. This sample was included in a study of CD8 T cells in ankylosing spondylitis. Study results and caveats: Within ankylosing spondylitis blood, a TCR beta motif made up of seven or eight highly homologous variants appeared to be characteristic. Reportedly, significant enrichment of disease-linked clones occurred in matched ankylosing spondylitis synovial fluid.

This CDR3 is built from 15 residues. V shed 6 bases and J shed 1 base, with 16 bases lying between them. Germline CDR1 and CDR2: SGHRS and YFSETQ. MiXCR, applied by TCRdb to the 5' RACE reads, yields one record per CDR3 protein. The table records about 540,000 distinct CDR3 sequences, approximately 11% of them present only once. This receptor was taken from a male donor with ankylosing spondylitis. Sequenced: blood, either unsorted or a sorted T cell fraction (not recorded which). The chain combines TRBV5-1 with TRBJ1-1; D is possibly TRBD1 (6 bases). The CDR3: CASKGRTDQNTEAFF. The CDR3 region has the DNA TGCGCCAGCAAGGGGCGGACAGACCAGAACACTGAAGCTTTCTTT.